The 10 T cell receptor beta chains presented below share a single source sample, sequenced in a study of T cells after yellow fever vaccination. Each CDR3 protein gets one entry after TCRdb re-called the 5' RACE reads with MiXCR. The sample carries 500,000 to 650,000 distinct CDR3 sequences, around 12% recorded once. The specimen was PBMCs, collected on the day of the yellow fever booster vaccination. The source is a man aged 25 to 40 who received the YFV17D yellow fever vaccine.

This clonotype appeared many times. J is TRBJ2-1 and V is TRBV29-1; 8 bases line up with TRBD2. Germline lookup yields CDR1 SQVTM and CDR2 ANQGSEA. CDR3 length: 14 residues. V lost 8 bases and J lost 1; bases outside the gene matches: 7. The CDR3 DNA reads TGCAGCTCAAGCGGGAGCTTGTCCTACAATGAGCAGTTCTTC. Amino acids: CSSSGSLSYNEQFF.

The rearrangement links TRBV7-9 to TRBJ2-7; D is undetermined. Between the trimmed V and J ends, which lost 5 bases and 7 bases, there was a span of 9 bases. CDR1 SEHNR and CDR2 FQNEAQ come from the germline V gene (reference sequence). There are 11 residues in the CDR3. CDR3 sequence (DNA): TGTGCCAGCAGCCCCCAACTGGAGCAGTACTTC. Translation: CASSPQLEQYF. Full variable domain (rest looked up from reference TRBV7-9 and TRBJ2-7): DTGVSQNPRHKITKRGQNVTFRCDPISEHNRLYWYRQTLGQGPEFLTYFQNEAQLEKSRLLSDRFSAERPKGSFSTLEIQRTEQGDSAMYLCASSPQLEQYFGPGTRLTVT.

This clonotype was observed a few times. This sequence joins TRBV20-1 and TRBJ2-3; 11 bases align to TRBD1. The CDR3 extends over 16 amino acids. Losses at the gene ends were 6 bases for V and 2 bases for J; bases not matched to a gene: 10. Germline-derived CDR1 and CDR2 are DFQATT and SNEGSKA (reference sequence). The CDR3: CSATPPGQGATDTQYF. The CDR3 region has the DNA TGCAGTGCCACGCCCCCCGGACAGGGGGCCACAGATACGCAGTATTTT.

This clonotype appeared a few times. V usage is TRBV7-2 and J usage is TRBJ2-1; TRBD2 matches at 8 bases. The ends lost 5 bases at V and 5 bases at J; junction bases unmatched: 14. The CDR3 loop spans 17 amino acids. Germline V gives CDR1 SGHTA, CDR2 FQGNSA. The CDR3 loop reads CASSGNRAGGHNNEQFF. The CDR3 nucleotides read TGTGCCAGCAGCGGGAATAGGGCGGGAGGCCACAACAATGAGCAGTTCTTC.

The V gene is TRBV5-1, the J gene TRBJ2-5, with D unresolved. This CDR3 is built from 14 residues. The V and J ends lost 3 bases and 9 bases respectively, with 18 bases between them. Germline assignment: CDR1 SGHRS and CDR2 YFSETQ. CDR3 sequence reads: CASSSSAPRSSQYF. As DNA, the CDR3 is TGCGCCAGCAGCTCGTCTGCTCCCAGATCGTCCCAGTACTTC.

This clonotype was seen a few times. This chain links TRBV7-2 with TRBJ2-1, with D perhaps matching TRBD1 or TRBD2 (5 bases each). Germline CDR1 and CDR2: SGHTA and FQGNSA. The CDR3 is made up of 15 amino acids. V lost 3 bases and J 10 bases, leaving 19 bases between the germline ends. The CDR3 nucleotides are TGTGCCAGCAGCTTGGGGACGGGACCACCGCGAGAGCAGTTCTTC. This codes for CASSLGTGPPREQFF. The full variable domain, completed using reference TRBV7-2 and TRBJ2-1, is GAGVSQSPSNKVTEKGKDVELRCDPISGHTALYWYRQSLGQGLEFLIYFQGNSAPDKSGLPSDRFSAERTGGSVSTLTIQRTQQEDSAVYLCASSLGTGPPREQFFGPGTRLTVL.

On this clonotype: One end of the junction does not line up with germline, which may come from a read error. The chain recombines TRBV9 with TRBJ2-5; D is undetermined. Per the germline V gene, CDR1 is SGDLS and CDR2 is YYNGEE. The CDR3 is 14 amino acids. CDR3 in amino acids: CASSGQFPQETQCF. The CDR3 DNA sequence: TGTGCCAGCAGCGGGCAATTCCCGCAAGAGACCCAGTGCTTC.

This clonotype has a handful of counts. V gene TRBV7-2 combines with J gene TRBJ2-3; possible D gene TRBD2, 6 bases. Germline values: CDR1 SGHTA, CDR2 FQGNSA. Trimming took off 3 bases at V and 3 bases at J, with 16 bases between the two ends. The CDR3 length is 16 residues. The CDR3 DNA reads as TGTGCCAGCAGCTTCGGACTAAGCGGGCCGACAGATACGCAGTATTTT. Protein: CASSFGLSGPTDTQYF.

This clonotype was picked up a small number of times. The chain uses TRBV7-9 and TRBJ1-4; D gene ambiguous. This CDR3 has 15 amino acids. Trimming left V 1 base short and J 4 bases short, with 10 bases between. From germline, CDR1 is SEHNR and CDR2 FQNEAQ (reference sequence). The CDR3: CASSLGDHLNEKLFF. The CDR3 DNA is TGTGCCAGCAGCTTAGGGGATCACCTTAATGAAAAACTGTTTTTT.

This clonotype was detected a few times. This chain joins TRBV29-1 and TRBJ2-1, with D maybe TRBD2 (5 bases). The CDR3 length is 13 residues. Germline V lookup: CDR1 SQVTM, CDR2 ANQGSEA. Between the trimmed V and J ends, which lost 2 bases and 6 bases, there was a span of 11 bases. CDR3 DNA: TGCAGCGTTGAACAGCTAGCAGGCAATGAGCAGTTCTTC. Residues: CSVEQLAGNEQFF.